The 32 T cell receptor beta chains below were found in one sample sequenced in a study of control samples from healthy donors and cancer patients. The assay was immunoSEQ multiplex PCR, and TCRdb's table has in-frame clones only and misses some. The table has 100,000 to 150,000 clones, over 75% seen once; the top ten hold 2.9%. The sample was blood. The receptors were gathered from a man aged 55 to 70 in good health.

The chain employs TRBV28 and TRBJ1-5; D remains unclear. Germline V gene data show CDR1 as MDHEN and CDR2 as SYDVKM. The length of the CDR3 is 15 residues. Trimming pared 1 base from V and 6 bases from J, leaving 13 bases between. The chain's CDR3 is CASSLSSGFRQPQHF. CDR3 bases: TGTGCCAGCAGTTTATCATCCGGGTTTCGTCAGCCCCAGCATTTT.

The CDR3 region is CASSLGGVSNQPQHF. The CDR3 DNA is TGTGCCAGCAGCTTAGGAGGGGTCAGCAATCAGCCCCAGCATTTT. The chain recombines TRBV7-8 with TRBJ1-5; a weak D match, TRBD1 (5 bases). The V end lost 1 base, the J end lost 1 base, and 8 bases lay between the germline ends. CDR1 is SGHVS and CDR2 is FQNEAQ in the germline V gene. This CDR3 has 15 amino acids. Full variable domain (remainder filled in from reference TRBV7-8 and TRBJ1-5): GAGVSQSPRYKVAKRGQDVALRCDPISGHVSLFWYQQALGQGPEFLTYFQNEAQLDKSGLPSDRFFAERPEGSVSTLKIQRTQQEDSAVYLCASSLGGVSNQPQHFGDGTRLSIL.

V and J are TRBV18 and TRBJ1-4; D possibly corresponds to TRBD1 (6 bases). The germline gives CDR1 KGHSH, CDR2 LQKENI. Trimming left V 3 bases short and J 0 bases short, with 8 bases between. The CDR3 runs 15 residues. CDR3 DNA sequence: TGTGCCAGCTCACCGGGGGCCGCAACTAATGAAAAACTGTTTTTT. Protein: CASSPGAATNEKLFF.

The chain combines TRBV4-1 with TRBJ2-5; no firm D call. The CDR3 length is 13 residues. The V end lost 5 bases, the J end lost 4 bases, and 11 bases lay between the germline ends. Germline CDR1 is MGHRA and CDR2 is YSYEKL. The CDR3 region has the DNA TGCGCCAGCAGCGAGGACCGGGCAGAGACCCAGTACTTC. It specifies CASSEDRAETQYF.

This rearrangement joins TRBV23-1 to TRBJ1-1, with no clear D. TRBV23-1 is an ORF; its function is uncertain. The length of the CDR3 is 13 residues. V was trimmed by 6 bases and J by 5 bases, leaving 13 bases between them. CDR3 nucleotides: TGCGCCAGCAGACCGATGAAGGAGACTGAAGCTTTCTTT. It specifies CASRPMKETEAFF.

In nucleotides, the CDR3 is TGCGCCAGCAGCTGGCAAGGTGTCTCTGGGGCCAACGTCCTGACTTTC. It codes for CASSWQGVSGANVLTF. The rearrangement joins TRBV5-1 to TRBJ2-6; D unresolved. The CDR3 contains 16 residues. With 3 bases removed from V and 0 bases from J, the gap between germline ends came to 10 bases. Per the germline V gene, CDR1 is SGHRS and CDR2 is YFSETQ.

This clone was counted once. This sequence joins TRBV3-1 (or the pseudogene TRBV3-2) and TRBJ2-7, with 11 bases that match TRBD2. V gave up 6 bases and J gave up 8 bases; unmatched junction bases: 6. Germline values: CDR1 LGHDT, CDR2 YNNKEL (reference sequence). The CDR3 extends over 13 amino acids. CDR3 coding DNA: TGTGCCAGCAGTCTTGGACTAGCGGGTAAGCAGTACTTC. It codes for CASSLGLAGKQYF.

The gene calls are TRBV3-1 (or the pseudogene TRBV3-2) and TRBJ2-5; possibly TRBD1 for D (5 bases). Trimming shortened V by 2 bases and J by 4 bases, and 8 bases separated the two germline ends. This CDR3 comprises 13 residues. Looked up from germline, CDR1 is LGHDT and CDR2 is YNNKEL (reference sequence). This chain's CDR3 is CASSQWTPETQYF. The CDR3 bases are TGTGCCAGCAGCCAATGGACACCAGAGACCCAGTACTTC.

The chain joins TRBV6-5 to TRBJ2-7, with 8 nucleotides matching TRBD1. This CDR3 region has 14 residues. In germline, CDR1 is MNHEY, CDR2 SVGAGI. The V gene end was trimmed by 6 bases and the J gene end by 2 bases; junction bases not matched to a gene: 6. The CDR3 loop is CASSKDRATYEQYF. The CDR3 DNA follows: TGTGCCAGCAGCAAGGACAGGGCAACCTACGAGCAGTACTTC.

The V and J genes are TRBV6-2 or TRBV6-3 and TRBJ2-3; TRBD1 agrees at 8 bases. The trim removed 4 bases at V and 3 bases at J, leaving 6 bases unmatched. The V gene's germline CDR1 is MNHEY and CDR2 SVGEGT. The CDR3 is 15 amino acids. The DNA for the CDR3 is TGTGCCAGCAGTTTCCATCGACAGGGGACAGATACGCAGTATTTT. Its protein is CASSFHRQGTDTQYF.

The CDR3 coding sequence is TGTGCCAGTAGTATGAGACAGGTATATAATTCACCCCTCCACTTT. Residues: CASSMRQVYNSPLHF. The chain joins TRBV19 to TRBJ1-6; weak D call: TRBD1 (6 bases). This CDR3 contains 15 residues. Germline loops: CDR1 LNHDA, CDR2 SQIVND (reference sequence). V shed 3 bases and J shed 4 bases, with 10 bases lying between them.

V is TRBV9 and J is TRBJ2-7; possible D gene TRBD2, 6 bases. Germline CDR1 reads SGDLS; CDR2 reads YYNGEE. The CDR3 consists of 14 residues. V was clipped by 3 bases and J by 0 bases, with 10 bases between them. For the CDR3, the DNA is TGTGCCAGCAGCGCCGCGGGAAGCTCCTACGAGCAGTACTTC. It yields the protein CASSAAGSSYEQYF.

The rearrangement uses TRBV3-1 (or the pseudogene TRBV3-2) and TRBJ2-7; D call uncertain. Germline loops: CDR1 LGHDT, CDR2 YNNKEL (reference sequence). V was shortened by 4 bases and J by 3 bases, with 16 bases between the two germline ends. CDR3 length: 15 residues. The CDR3 here is CASSPYQNPDYEQYF. The CDR3, as DNA: TGTGCCAGCAGCCCCTACCAAAACCCTGACTACGAGCAGTACTTC.

This chain joins TRBV11-2 and TRBJ2-5; D is unresolved. The CDR3 loop spans 12 amino acids. Germline assignment: CDR1 SGHAT and CDR2 FQNNGV. The V end lost 3 bases, the J end lost 5 bases, and 7 bases lay between the germline ends. Here the CDR3 reads CASSFQRETQYF. DNA for the CDR3: TGTGCCAGCAGCTTCCAAAGGGAGACCCAGTACTTC.

This chain links TRBV12-3 or TRBV12-4 with TRBJ1-1; 9 bases are a match to TRBD1. The CDR3 has 13 residues. The trim removed 5 bases at V and 7 bases at J, leaving 5 bases unmatched. CDR3 sequence reads: CASSPGQGLEAFF. The CDR3 region has the DNA TGTGCCAGCAGTCCGGGACAGGGTCTTGAAGCTTTCTTT.

The chain's CDR3 is CAITEGLGEKLFF. For the CDR3, the DNA is TGTGCCATCACCGAGGGATTAGGGGAAAAACTGTTTTTT. This chain connects TRBV10-3 to TRBJ1-4; unclear D gene. CDR1 and CDR2 (germline): ENHRY, SYGVKD. This CDR3 comprises 13 residues. V lost 7 bases to trimming and J lost 8 bases, with 14 bases between them.

V usage is TRBV7-9 and J usage is TRBJ1-2; D is possibly TRBD1 (5 bases). Germline CDR1 reads SEHNR; CDR2 reads FQNEAQ (reference sequence). V lost 5 bases, J lost 6 bases, and 16 bases lay in between. The CDR3 runs to 14 residues. CDR3 amino acids: CASSPAGGFDGYTF. The DNA of the CDR3 is TGTGCCAGCAGCCCCGCGGGGGGGTTTGATGGCTACACCTTC.

This rearrangement joins TRBV5-1 to TRBJ2-3; D possibly matches TRBD1 or TRBD2 (6 bases each). The V and J ends lost 4 bases and 4 bases respectively, with 16 bases between them. Per the germline V gene, CDR1 is SGHRS and CDR2 is YFSETQ. The CDR3 runs 15 residues. The CDR3 bases are TGCGCCAGCAGCGACGGGGGCCTTGGGGCAGATACGCAGTATTTT. As protein: CASSDGGLGADTQYF.

The J gene is TRBJ1-6, the V gene TRBV28; 11 bases agree with TRBD1. The germline gives CDR1 MDHEN, CDR2 SYDVKM. The V gene end was trimmed by 7 bases and the J gene end by 10 bases; junction bases not matched to a gene: 6. CDR3 length: 14 residues. The CDR3 DNA reads as TGTGCCAGCAAAGCGGGGACAGGGGGATCACCCCTCCACTTT. This codes for CASKAGTGGSPLHF.

This clone has just one count. This chain joins TRBV28 and TRBJ2-7; D perhaps matches TRBD2 (5 bases). V shed 7 bases and J shed 4 bases, with 14 bases lying between them. The germline gives CDR1 MDHEN, CDR2 SYDVKM. The CDR3 is made up of 13 amino acids. CDR3 nucleotides: TGTGCCAGCACTTATAGCGCGAGATACGAGCAGTACTTC. Residues: CASTYSARYEQYF.

This clone was detected once. V and J are TRBV6-2 or TRBV6-3 and TRBJ1-2, with 7 bases matching TRBD1. V shed 2 bases, J shed 8 bases, and the junction held 11 bases outside the gene matches. CDR1 is MNHEY, CDR2 SVGEGT, per germline. The CDR3 sequence is 15 residues long. CDR3 residues: CASSYPERTGGGYTF. The CDR3 DNA reads as TGTGCCAGCAGTTACCCTGAGAGGACAGGAGGAGGCTACACCTTC.

The chain carries TRBV6-6 and TRBJ1-6; no reliable D call. This CDR3 is built from 14 residues. Germline CDR1 reads MNHNY; CDR2 reads SVGAGI (reference sequence). The V and J ends lost 6 bases and 7 bases respectively, with 13 bases between them. The DNA of the CDR3 is TGTGCCAGCAGGGAAAACTCTCAAAATTCACCCCTCCACTTT. Its protein is CASRENSQNSPLHF.

The rearrangement links TRBV5-1 to TRBJ1-1, with 8 positions matching TRBD1. This CDR3 is built from 13 residues. The germline gives CDR1 SGHRS, CDR2 YFSETQ. Trimming removed 7 bases from V and 8 bases from J; junction bases left unmatched: 10. CDR3 DNA sequence: TGCGCCAGCGCCTCTCGACAGGGGTGGGAAGCTTTCTTT. Its protein product is CASASRQGWEAFF.

V and J are TRBV4-1 and TRBJ1-3; 7 bases map to TRBD1. J was trimmed by 2 bases and V by 0 bases; bases with no gene match: 7. The germline V gene encodes CDR1 MGHRA and CDR2 YSYEKL. The CDR3 spans 17 residues. The CDR3 here is CASSQDGRGRAGNTIYF. CDR3 bases: TGCGCCAGCAGCCAAGATGGGAGGGGGCGCGCTGGAAACACCATATATTTT.

This clone is a singleton in its sample. The rearrangement links TRBV6-2 or TRBV6-3 to TRBJ2-3; 8 nucleotides match TRBD2. This CDR3 has 16 residues. Germline V gene data show CDR1 as MNHEY and CDR2 as SVGEGT. The V gene end was trimmed by 2 bases and the J gene end by 0 bases; junction bases not matched to a gene: 4. The CDR3 bases are TGTGCCAGCAGTTACACTAGCGGTTCTAGCACAGATACGCAGTATTTT. Protein product: CASSYTSGSSTDTQYF.

The rearrangement links TRBV28 to TRBJ1-5; tentatively, D is TRBD1 (5 bases). Trimming cost V 3 bases and J 3 bases, with 12 bases left between them. The CDR3 length is 15 residues. Germline assignment: CDR1 MDHEN and CDR2 SYDVKM. The CDR3 reads CASSFRGDNNQPQHF. The CDR3 DNA reads as TGTGCCAGCAGTTTCCGGGGGGATAACAATCAGCCCCAGCATTTT.

This chain links TRBV5-8 with TRBJ2-2; no clear D. The CDR3 contains 15 residues. V was pared by 1 base and J by 0 bases, with 7 bases between. CDR1 and CDR2 (germline): SGHTS, YDEGEE. CDR3 amino acids: CASSLSGTNTGELFF. The CDR3 DNA reads as TGTGCCAGCAGCTTGAGTGGAACGAACACCGGGGAGCTGTTTTTT.

J is TRBJ2-5 and V is TRBV5-1; a weak D match, TRBD2 (7 bases). From germline, CDR1 is SGHRS and CDR2 YFSETQ. V lost 5 bases and J lost 0, with 11 bases in between. CDR3 length: 14 residues. DNA for the CDR3: TGCGCCAGCAGTCGCGGGGGCGACCAAGAGACCCAGTACTTC. This codes for CASSRGGDQETQYF.

The chain links TRBV9 to TRBJ1-4, with 7 bases matching TRBD1. This CDR3 is 14 amino acids long. The trim removed 4 bases at V and 5 bases at J, leaving 5 bases unmatched. Germline V gene sequence: CDR1 SGDLS, CDR2 YYNGEE. The CDR3 protein is CASSRTGQNEKLFF. CDR3 DNA sequence: TGTGCCAGCAGCCGGACAGGTCAAAATGAAAAACTGTTTTTT.

The rearrangement links TRBV28 to TRBJ1-2; 12 nucleotides line up with TRBD1. The CDR3 consists of 18 residues. The germline gives CDR1 MDHEN, CDR2 SYDVKM. The trim removed 1 base at V and 5 bases at J, leaving 11 bases unmatched. The CDR3 nucleotides are TGTGCCAGCAGTTTATTAGGGACAGGGGGCTTCCTTCTATATGGCTACACCTTC. It encodes CASSLLGTGGFLLYGYTF.

The V gene is TRBV27, the J gene TRBJ1-5, with TRBD1 matching 10 bases. Germline V CDR1 and CDR2: MNHEY, SMNVEV (reference sequence). With V trimmed by 5 bases and J by 2 bases, 3 bases remained unmatched. This CDR3 contains 15 residues. This CDR3 is CASSGGTGGNQPQHF. The CDR3 DNA reads as TGTGCCAGCAGTGGGGGGACAGGGGGCAATCAGCCCCAGCATTTT.

Details on this clone: A junction boundary mismatches the germline segment, possibly from a read error. The rearrangement links TRBV7-7 to TRBJ2-1, with D possibly matching TRBD2 (6 bases). The CDR3 has 15 residues. The germline V gene has CDR1 SSHAT and CDR2 FNYEAQ (reference sequence). The CDR3 DNA is TGTGCTAGCAGCCGCGGGGATCGCTCCTACAATGAGCAGTTCTTC. This translates into CASSRGDRSYNEQFF. The full variable domain, in which reference TRBV7-7 and TRBJ2-1 provide the parts outside the CDR3, is GAGVSQSPRYKVTKRGQDVTLRCDPISSHATLYWYQQALGQGPEFLTYFNYEAQPDKSGLPSDRFSAERPEGSISTLTIQRTEQRDSAMYRCASSRGDRSYNEQFFGPGTRLTVL.